Each of the 18 T cell receptor beta chains below was sequenced from the same sample in a study of metastatic and nonmetastatic thyroid tumors. Prior to thyroid surgery, none of the patients had received any treatment. TCRdb re-analyzed the PCR reads using MiXCR. The table lists roughly 57,000 clones, 20% of them singletons. The sequenced sample consisted of blood. The source of these receptors is a female donor with papillary thyroid cancer or a benign thyroid nodule (not recorded which). Some clones in this sample may be carry-over from other donors' samples.

This clone was seen ten or more times. This chain links TRBV20-1 with TRBJ2-1; TRBD2 matches at 14 bases. Germline loops: CDR1 DFQATT, CDR2 SNEGSKA (reference sequence). The CDR3 is 15 residues long. The junction had 6 bases not matched to a gene; V was cut back by 3 bases and J by 8 bases. CDR3 DNA: TGCAGTGCTAGGAAGGGACTAGCGGGAGCCTATGAGCAGTTCTTC. This codes for CSARKGLAGAYEQFF.

This clone was observed many times. The rearrangement uses TRBV7-3 and TRBJ2-7; 8 bases are shared with TRBD2. The CDR3 totals 14 residues. Looked up from germline, CDR1 is SGHTA and CDR2 is FQGTGA. V trimming: 0 bases; J trimming: 7 bases; junction bases outside the gene matches: 5. The CDR3 region has the DNA TGTGCCAGCAGCTTAACCGGGGGGGGCTGGGAGCAGTACTTC. This gives the protein CASSLTGGGWEQYF. The full variable domain, in which reference TRBV7-3 and TRBJ2-7 provide the parts outside the CDR3, is GAGVSQTPSNKVTEKGKYVELRCDPISGHTALYWYRQSLGQGPEFLIYFQGTGAADDSGLPNDRFFAVRPEGSVSTLKIQRTERGDSAVYLCASSLTGGGWEQYFGPGTRLTVT.

This clone was counted many times. The V call is TRBV12-3 or TRBV12-4, the J call TRBJ2-5, with 9 bases fitting TRBD2. The ends lost 1 base at V and 4 bases at J; junction bases unmatched: 4. The length of the CDR3 is 15 residues. CDR3 sequence: CASSLGGRARETQYF. The CDR3 nucleotides read TGTGCCAGCAGTTTAGGCGGGAGGGCCCGAGAGACCCAGTACTTC.

Details on this clone: At one end, the junction sequence differs from germline, possibly due to a read error. V is TRBV11-3 and J is TRBJ2-7; D is uncertain. Germline-derived CDR1 and CDR2 are SGHNT and YENEEA. This CDR3 contains 15 residues. The CDR3 loop is CASSLDGVPGYEQYF. The CDR3 bases are TGTGCCAGCAGCTTAGATGGAGTACCTGGCTACGAGCAGTACTTT.

As to this clone: Likely a read error: the CDR3 ends without its conserved phenylalanine or tryptophan. The genes are TRBV24-1 and TRBJ2-7; D is ambiguous. The J call may not be correct, given that the DNA end is closer to TRBJ2-1. This CDR3 comprises 13 residues. The germline V gene encodes CDR1 KGHDR and CDR2 SFDVKD. CDR3 region: CATSDGSTGEQFL. The CDR3 DNA reads as TGTGCCACCTCGGACGGAAGCACCGGCGAGCAGTTCTTG.

This clone came up many times. The J gene is TRBJ1-5, the V gene TRBV5-1; D is undetermined. Germline V lookup: CDR1 SGHRS, CDR2 YFSETQ. CDR3 length equals 14 residues. Trimming shortened V by 0 bases and J by 4 bases, and 8 bases separated the two germline ends. The CDR3 sequence is CASSLGGQNQPQHF. CDR3 sequence (DNA): TGCGCCAGCAGCTTGGGCGGGCAGAATCAGCCCCAGCATTTT.

This clone was observed at least ten times. The CDR3 coding sequence is TGCAGCGATCTCCGGGGACAGGGTTACAATGAGCAGTTCTTC. It is translated as CSDLRGQGYNEQFF. V and J are TRBV29-1 and TRBJ2-1; the match to TRBD1 covers 9 bases. J gave up 4 bases and V 7 bases, and 8 bases lay outside the gene matches. The V gene's germline CDR1 is SQVTM and CDR2 ANQGSEA. This CDR3 region has 14 residues.

This clone was counted at least ten times. CDR3 bases: TGTGCCAGCAGCCCGTCGGGAGCGGCACCGGCAGAGACCCAGTACTTC. Protein sequence: CASSPSGAAPAETQYF. The genes are TRBV7-9 and TRBJ2-5, with D tentatively TRBD2 (6 bases). Germline V CDR1 and CDR2: SEHNR, FQNEAQ (reference sequence). The CDR3 runs 16 residues. V lost 5 bases and J 4 bases, leaving 20 bases between the germline ends.

This clone was observed many times. The gene calls are TRBV10-2 and TRBJ1-2; D gene unclear. This CDR3 contains 12 residues. Trimming took off 0 bases at V and 6 bases at J, with 5 bases between the two ends. The V gene's germline CDR1 is WSHSY and CDR2 SAAADI. The chain's CDR3 is CASSESTDGYTF. The DNA of the CDR3 is TGCGCCAGCAGTGAGTCCACCGATGGCTACACCTTC.

This clone has ten or more counts. For the CDR3, the DNA is TGCAGTGCTAGAGATAGCAGCGGGTTCTACAATGAGCAGTTCTTC. Translation: CSARDSSGFYNEQFF. This sequence joins TRBV20-1 and TRBJ2-1; TRBD2 might be the D (6 bases). Trimming pared 0 bases from V and 3 bases from J, leaving 12 bases between. Germline CDR1 DFQATT, CDR2 SNEGSKA (reference sequence). This CDR3 has 15 residues.

This clone was seen repeatedly, ten times or more. The chain joins TRBV6-9 to TRBJ2-5; D gene ambiguous. V was pared by 8 bases and J by 2 bases, with 15 bases between. The CDR3 contains 14 residues. From germline, CDR1 is MNHGY and CDR2 SVAAGI. CDR3 nucleotides: TGTGCCAGCGACGATGAGGTGGGTCAAGAGACCCAGTACTTC. Translating gives CASDDEVGQETQYF.

This clone occurred many times. The V and J genes are TRBV19 and TRBJ2-1, with D possibly matching TRBD1 (6 bases). Trimming left V 3 bases short and J 8 bases short, with 11 bases between. Germline values: CDR1 LNHDA, CDR2 SQIVND (reference sequence). The CDR3 length is 13 residues. This CDR3 reads CASSIRGGDEQFF. CDR3 in DNA: TGTGCCAGTAGTATTAGAGGGGGTGATGAGCAGTTCTTC.

This clone was seen only a few times. A much larger clone differs from this one at a single base, so this may be a read error. The chain combines TRBV20-1 with TRBJ2-5, with TRBD2 matching over 10 bases. V lost 6 bases and J lost 9; bases outside the gene matches: 13. Germline V gives CDR1 DFQATT, CDR2 SNEGSKA (reference sequence). This CDR3 contains 14 residues. Here the CDR3 DNA reads TGCAGTGCATACCGGCAACTAGCGGGAAAGGCCCAGTACTTC. This translates into CSAYRQLAGKAQYF.

This clone was observed at least ten times. The V gene is TRBV28, the J gene TRBJ2-1, with no clear D. CDR3 length equals 16 residues. Trimming removed 8 bases at V and 0 bases at J, with 17 bases between. CDR1 and CDR2 (germline): MDHEN, SYDVKM. The CDR3: CASLQRTSRSYNEQFF. The CDR3 coding sequence is TGTGCCAGCCTTCAAAGAACATCTCGCTCCTACAATGAGCAGTTCTTC.

This clone was seen only a few times. The junction departs from the called germline gene at one end, perhaps through a read error. The chain is built from TRBV28 and TRBJ2-6; 10 bases line up with TRBD1. Germline CDR1 and CDR2: MDHEN and SYDVKM. This CDR3 is built from 17 residues. This CDR3 reads CASMGGQGVGGSNVLTF. DNA for the CDR3: TGTGCCAGCATGGGAGGACAGGGGGTAGGTGGGTCCAACGTCCTTACTTTC.

The rearrangement links TRBV5-1 to TRBJ2-1; 9 bases are a match to TRBD2. J gave up 6 bases and V 0 bases, and 10 bases lay outside the gene matches. The germline V gene has CDR1 SGHRS and CDR2 YFSETQ. This CDR3 region has 17 residues. CDR3 sequence: CASSLEPSGRTVNEQFF. The CDR3 bases are TGCGCCAGCAGCTTGGAACCGAGCGGGAGGACAGTCAATGAGCAGTTCTTC.

On this clone itself: At one end the junction does not follow the germline gene, possibly because of a read error. This chain connects TRBV12-3 or TRBV12-4 to TRBJ2-5; D not resolved. This CDR3 has 14 residues. The CDR3 region is CAGSLSYKKETKYF. CDR3 coding DNA: TGTGCCGGCAGTTTATCTTACAAAAAAGAGACCAAGTACTTC.

This clone has at least ten counts. This rearrangement joins TRBV15 to TRBJ2-1; 7 bases are a match to TRBD2. V was pared by 5 bases and J by 2 bases, with 12 bases of the junction left unmatched. Germline V CDR1 and CDR2: LNHNV, YYDKDF (reference sequence). This CDR3 is 17 amino acids long. The CDR3 sequence is CATSRPLGGRAYNEQFF. The CDR3 bases are TGTGCCACCAGCCGCCCACTTGGGGGGAGGGCCTACAATGAGCAGTTCTTC.